The 18 T cell receptor beta chains in this list originate from one sample, sequenced in a study of identical twins. A single record per CDR3 protein comes from TCRdb applying MiXCR to the 5' RACE reads. This sample has approximately 220,000 distinct CDR3 sequences, with 7.5% found just once. Separately, the same data were catalogued under a study of yellow fever vaccine responses in identical twins.

The sequencing sample was made of memory (CD45RO+) T cells sorted from blood. These receptors all come from a woman under 30 in good health.

This clonotype has more than one count but fewer than ten. This chain connects TRBV29-1 to TRBJ2-7; tentatively, D is TRBD1 or TRBD2 (5 bases each). The CDR3 runs 14 residues. Trimming stripped 7 bases from V and 6 bases from J, with 22 bases between. Germline V gene sequence: CDR1 SQVTM, CDR2 ANQGSEA. DNA for the CDR3: TGCAGCGCCAGCTCCCTGGGACGGATGGCCGAGCAGTACTTC. Translated: CSASSLGRMAEQYF.

This CDR3 is CATSFTTSGDIGELFF. DNA for the CDR3: TGTGCCACCAGCTTTACTACTAGCGGGGATATCGGGGAGCTGTTTTTT. The V call is TRBV15, the J call TRBJ2-2, with 10 bases identical to TRBD2. Germline V gene data show CDR1 as LNHNV and CDR2 as YYDKDF (reference sequence). V trimming: 5 bases; J trimming: 7 bases; junction bases outside the gene matches: 10. The CDR3 loop spans 16 amino acids.

This clonotype was detected a few times. The V and J genes are TRBV20-1 and TRBJ2-3; a possible D gene is TRBD2 (5 bases). Between the trimmed V and J ends, which lost 7 bases and 5 bases, there was a span of 10 bases. The CDR3 runs to 11 residues. CDR1 and CDR2 (germline): DFQATT, SNEGSKA (reference sequence). The CDR3 DNA is TGCAGTGTTGTAGGAGGAGATACGCAGTATTTT. Its translation is CSVVGGDTQYF.

This clonotype has ten or more counts. J is TRBJ2-3 and V is TRBV3-1; no firm D call. The CDR3 runs 15 residues. CDR1 LGHDT and CDR2 YNNKEL come from the germline V gene (reference sequence). Trimming pared 1 base from V and 1 base from J, leaving 9 bases between. The CDR3 here is CASSQGDKRTDTQYF. Written as DNA, the CDR3 is TGTGCCAGCAGCCAAGGTGACAAACGCACAGATACGCAGTATTTT.

The chain links TRBV30 to TRBJ2-3, with 8 bases lining up with TRBD1. Germline CDR1 and CDR2: GTSNPN and SVGIG (reference sequence). V lost 3 bases to trimming and J lost 3 bases; unmatched junction nucleotides: 8. The CDR3 sequence is 15 residues long. The CDR3 DNA sequence: TGTGCCTGGAGCCGTCGGACAGGGAAAACAGATACGCAGTATTTT. Translating it yields CAWSRRTGKTDTQYF.

The genes are TRBV14 and TRBJ1-2; a weak D match, TRBD1 (6 bases). CDR3 size: 15 residues. Trimming shortened V by 0 bases and J by 4 bases, and 12 bases separated the two germline ends. Germline lookup yields CDR1 SGHDN and CDR2 FVKESK. CDR3 loop: CASSQELAGAYGYTF. The CDR3 bases are TGTGCCAGCAGCCAAGAATTGGCGGGGGCCTATGGCTACACCTTC.

The gene calls are TRBV20-1 and TRBJ2-3, with D maybe TRBD2 (6 bases). V dropped 6 bases and J dropped 7 bases, with 23 bases sitting between them. Germline V lookup: CDR1 DFQATT, CDR2 SNEGSKA (reference sequence). The CDR3 has 15 residues. The CDR3 loop reads CSAQTAGSRSYTQYF. In DNA form, the CDR3 reads TGCAGTGCCCAGACGGCGGGGTCCAGGAGTTATACGCAGTATTTT.

This clonotype has ten or more counts. The chain couples TRBV7-2 to TRBJ2-7, with D possibly TRBD2 on 5 matching bases. From germline, CDR1 is SGHTA and CDR2 FQGNSA. The CDR3 extends over 12 amino acids. Trimming left V 0 bases short and J 10 bases short, with 10 bases between. CDR3 DNA: TGTGCCAGCAGCTTAGCCCAGGAGGTTCAGTACTTC. This codes for CASSLAQEVQYF.

A few counts support this clonotype. The chain recombines TRBV7-2 with TRBJ2-7, with 8 bases that match TRBD2. Germline V gene sequence: CDR1 SGHTA, CDR2 FQGNSA. V lost 5 bases to trimming and J lost 7 bases; unmatched junction nucleotides: 16. This CDR3 is built from 16 residues. In DNA, the CDR3 is TGTGCCAGCAGCCTCCCCCCAGCGGGGGCACTACGGGAGCAGTACTTC. This gives the protein CASSLPPAGALREQYF.

V and J are TRBV7-9 and TRBJ1-2; the match to TRBD1 covers 9 bases. Germline trimming cut 4 bases from V and 10 bases from J; bases unmatched to any gene: 4. CDR1 and CDR2 from the germline V gene are SEHNR and FQNEAQ (reference sequence). This CDR3 comprises 12 residues. The CDR3 region has the DNA TGTGCCAGCAGCTCGGGACAGGGTCCCTACACCTTC. As protein: CASSSGQGPYTF.

This clonotype has just a few counts. This chain joins TRBV6-5 and TRBJ2-1; D gene uncertain. Germline CDR1 reads MNHEY; CDR2 reads SVGAGI. CDR3 size: 17 residues. Trimming took 2 bases from V and 0 from J, leaving 14 bases between them. Written as DNA, the CDR3 is TGTGCCAGCAGTTACCGGGCAGGTCAGACCTCCTACAATGAGCAGTTCTTC. Its translation: CASSYRAGQTSYNEQFF.

At least ten counts were recorded for this clonotype. V and J are TRBV12-3 or TRBV12-4 and TRBJ2-5; 12 bases match TRBD1. V trimming: 9 bases; J trimming: 5 bases; junction bases outside the gene matches: 7. This CDR3 region has 14 residues. For the CDR3, the DNA is TGTGCCAGTGGGACAGGGGGCCTAGTGGAGACCCAGTACTTC. Residues: CASGTGGLVETQYF.

The chain carries TRBV7-2 and TRBJ1-3; D is unclear. The CDR3 covers 13 residues. Germline CDR1 and CDR2: SGHTA and FQGNSA. Trimming left V 8 bases short and J 0 bases short, with 8 bases between. This CDR3 reads CASRLASGNTIYF. Here the CDR3 DNA reads TGTGCCAGCCGCCTAGCCTCTGGAAACACCATATATTTT. Using reference TRBV7-2 and TRBJ1-3 for the parts outside the CDR3, the full variable domain is GAGVSQSPSNKVTEKGKDVELRCDPISGHTALYWYRQSLGQGLEFLIYFQGNSAPDKSGLPSDRFSAERTGGSVSTLTIQRTQQEDSAVYLCASRLASGNTIYFGEGSWLTVV.

This clonotype was seen ten or more times. CDR3 region: CASSLAGPRTDTQYF. In nucleotides, the CDR3 is TGTGCCAGCAGTTTAGCGGGACCTCGCACAGATACGCAGTATTTT. The rearrangement uses TRBV12-3 or TRBV12-4 and TRBJ2-3; possibly TRBD1 or TRBD2 for D (5 bases each). Trimming took 0 bases from V and 1 from J, leaving 8 bases between them. CDR3 size: 15 residues.

The chain is built from TRBV6-1 and TRBJ2-1; 12 bases match TRBD2. CDR1 MNHNS and CDR2 SASEGT come from the germline V gene. The CDR3 consists of 15 residues. The junction had 4 bases not matched to a gene; V was cut back by 4 bases and J by 6 bases. The CDR3 DNA reads as TGTGCCAGCAGTGGGCCTAGCGGGGGGGTCAATGAGCAGTTCTTC. This sequence encodes CASSGPSGGVNEQFF.

This rearrangement joins TRBV28 to TRBJ1-2, with D tentatively TRBD1 (5 bases). This CDR3 is built from 14 residues. In germline, CDR1 is MDHEN, CDR2 SYDVKM. Trimming pared 3 bases from V and 8 bases from J, leaving 16 bases between. CDR3 coding DNA: TGTGCCAGCAGTTTGGGGGTCTTGTTCGGGGGCTACACCTTC. Residues: CASSLGVLFGGYTF.

This clonotype showed up many times. The rearrangement uses TRBV7-8 and TRBJ2-2, with TRBD2 as a possible D gene (5 bases). CDR3 length: 14 residues. In germline, CDR1 is SGHVS, CDR2 FQNEAQ. V lost 2 bases, J lost 4 bases, and 8 bases lay in between. The CDR3 nucleotides are TGTGCCAGCAGCTTAACGGGGAGCACCGGGGAGCTGTTTTTT. Translating it yields CASSLTGSTGELFF.

The table lists this clonotype with a few counts. The rearrangement uses TRBV6-1 and TRBJ2-2, with 13 nucleotides matching TRBD2. CDR1 and CDR2 from the germline V gene are MNHNS and SASEGT. The CDR3 has 17 residues. Germline trimming cut 8 bases from V and 5 bases from J; bases unmatched to any gene: 11. This CDR3 reads CASSLRWTSGSTGELFF. In nucleotides, the CDR3 is TGTGCCAGCTCCCTGAGGTGGACTAGCGGGAGTACCGGGGAGCTGTTTTTT.